A selection of T cell receptor beta chains follows, all from one sample in a study of cytomegalovirus exposure and HLA in healthy donors. Libraries were prepared by immunoSEQ multiplex PCR; TCRdb keeps only in-frame clonotypes and omits some of them. This table holds 100,000 to 150,000 clones, roughly three fifths found once. The sequenced sample consisted of PBMCs. The receptors were sampled from a woman aged 40 to 50 in good health and CMV-seropositive. Both conserved end residues are part of each CDR3. Each record gives: D gene, V gene, clone size, J gene, CDR3 protein, CDR3 DNA. D genes are given only for firm matches. Expanded clones are given a class, and other clones once, few, many or no size at all.

D gene: TRBD1; V gene: TRBV7-2; clone size: NA; J gene: TRBJ2-2; CDR3 protein: CASSFFQGANTGELFF; CDR3 DNA: TGTGCCAGCAGCTTCTTTCAGGGGGCGAACACCGGGGAGCTGTTTTTT
D gene: TRBD2; V gene: TRBV6-5; clone size: NA; J gene: TRBJ2-2; CDR3 protein: CASNGLAGAGELFF; CDR3 DNA: TGTGCCAGCAACGGACTAGCGGGAGCCGGGGAGCTGTTTTTT
D gene: NA; V gene: TRBV2; clone size: NA; J gene: TRBJ1-2; CDR3 protein: CASSTDYGYPF; CDR3 DNA: TGTGCCAGCAGTACAGACTATGGCTACCCCTTC
D gene: NA; V gene: TRBV7-9; clone size: few; J gene: TRBJ1-5; CDR3 protein: CASSLTGNQPQHF; CDR3 DNA: TGTGCCAGCAGCTTAACAGGGAATCAGCCCCAGCATTTT
D gene: NA; V gene: TRBV7-6; clone size: NA; J gene: TRBJ2-5; CDR3 protein: CASSLARSAQETQYF; CDR3 DNA: TGTGCCAGCAGCTTAGCGAGGTCAGCCCAAGAGACCCAGTACTTC
D gene: TRBD1; V gene: TRBV5-8; clone size: NA; J gene: TRBJ2-5; CDR3 protein: CASSSPTGVETQYF; CDR3 DNA: TGTGCCAGCAGCTCACCGACAGGGGTGGAGACCCAGTACTTC
D gene: TRBD2; V gene: TRBV27; clone size: once; J gene: TRBJ2-1; CDR3 protein: CASSSGTSGRYNEQFF; CDR3 DNA: TGTGCCAGCAGTTCCGGGACTAGCGGGAGATACAATGAGCAGTTCTTC
D gene: NA; V gene: TRBV30; clone size: NA; J gene: TRBJ2-3; CDR3 protein: CAWSVLGTDTQYF; CDR3 DNA: TGTGCCTGGAGTGTACTTGGCACAGATACGCAGTATTTT
D gene: NA; V gene: TRBV28; clone size: NA; J gene: TRBJ2-7; CDR3 protein: CASSLTPGEQYF; CDR3 DNA: TGTGCCAGCAGTTTGACCCCGGGAGAGCAGTACTTC
D gene: TRBD1; V gene: TRBV2; clone size: NA; J gene: TRBJ1-4; CDR3 protein: CASRGQHSTNEKLFF; CDR3 DNA: TGTGCCAGCAGGGGACAGCATTCAACTAATGAAAAACTGTTTTTT
D gene: TRBD1; V gene: TRBV5-1; clone size: NA; J gene: TRBJ1-3; CDR3 protein: CASSLDRGSGNTIYF; CDR3 DNA: TGCGCCAGCAGCTTGGACAGGGGGTCCGGAAACACCATATATTTT
D gene: NA; V gene: TRBV7-8; clone size: few; J gene: TRBJ1-5; CDR3 protein: CASSLARTDSNQPQHF; CDR3 DNA: TGTGCCAGCAGCTTGGCCAGGACAGATAGCAATCAGCCCCAGCATTTT
D gene: NA; V gene: TRBV6-5; clone size: NA; J gene: TRBJ2-7; CDR3 protein: CASTWKGGNEQYF; CDR3 DNA: TGTGCCAGCACCTGGAAGGGGGGGAACGAGCAGTACTTC
D gene: NA; V gene: TRBV13; clone size: few; J gene: TRBJ1-2; CDR3 protein: CASSLGQEWHGYTF; CDR3 DNA: TGTGCCAGCAGCTTAGGCCAGGAATGGCATGGCTACACCTTC
D gene: NA; V gene: TRBV7-2; clone size: few; J gene: TRBJ2-7; CDR3 protein: CASSTSRGSYEQYF; CDR3 DNA: TGTGCCAGCAGCACCTCGAGAGGGTCCTACGAGCAGTACTTC
D gene: TRBD1; V gene: TRBV5-6; clone size: NA; J gene: TRBJ1-5; CDR3 protein: CASSPGTGGFQPQHF; CDR3 DNA: TGTGCCAGCAGCCCAGGGACAGGGGGCTTTCAGCCCCAGCATTTT
D gene: TRBD1; V gene: TRBV6-5; clone size: NA; J gene: TRBJ2-2; CDR3 protein: CATRQGSANTGELFF; CDR3 DNA: TGTGCCACCAGACAGGGATCAGCGAACACCGGGGAGCTGTTTTTT
D gene: TRBD2; V gene: TRBV7-6; clone size: few; J gene: TRBJ2-1; CDR3 protein: CASSLAPSGVSYNEQFF; CDR3 DNA: TGTGCCAGCAGCTTAGCGCCTAGCGGGGTCTCCTACAATGAGCAGTTCTTC
D gene: TRBD2; V gene: TRBV5-1; clone size: NA; J gene: TRBJ2-7; CDR3 protein: CASSLLAGATYEQYF; CDR3 DNA: TGCGCCAGCAGTCTCCTAGCGGGGGCGACCTACGAGCAGTACTTC
D gene: TRBD1; V gene: TRBV2; clone size: NA; J gene: TRBJ2-6; CDR3 protein: CASSGGTAGANVLTF; CDR3 DNA: TGTGCCAGCAGTGGAGGGACAGCTGGGGCCAACGTCCTGACTTTC
D gene: TRBD1; V gene: TRBV10-1; clone size: NA; J gene: TRBJ1-1; CDR3 protein: CASSEGQGLTEAFF; CDR3 DNA: TGCGCCAGCAGTGAGGGACAGGGCTTAACTGAAGCTTTCTTT
D gene: TRBD1; V gene: TRBV2; clone size: NA; J gene: TRBJ2-5; CDR3 protein: CASIPGQGVLETQYF; CDR3 DNA: TGTGCCAGCATTCCGGGACAGGGTGTGTTGGAGACCCAGTACTTC
D gene: TRBD1; V gene: TRBV7-8; clone size: NA; J gene: TRBJ2-7; CDR3 protein: CASSVDRVLFEQYF; CDR3 DNA: TGTGCCAGCAGCGTCGACAGGGTGCTATTCGAGCAGTACTTC
D gene: NA; V gene: TRBV25-1; clone size: NA; J gene: TRBJ1-2; CDR3 protein: CASRPRQPLYGYPF; CDR3 DNA: TGTGCCAGCAGGCCGAGACAGCCTCTCTATGGCTACCCCTTC
D gene: TRBD1; V gene: TRBV11-2; clone size: NA; J gene: TRBJ1-5; CDR3 protein: CASSPGTANQPQHF; CDR3 DNA: TGTGCCAGCAGCCCAGGGACAGCCAATCAGCCCCAGCATTTT
D gene: TRBD2; V gene: TRBV5-1; clone size: few; J gene: TRBJ2-7; CDR3 protein: CASRGGDFYEQYF; CDR3 DNA: TGCGCCAGCAGGGGGGGGGATTTCTACGAGCAGTACTTC
D gene: NA; V gene: TRBV28; clone size: few; J gene: TRBJ1-6; CDR3 protein: CASSLGSAGNSPLHF; CDR3 DNA: TGTGCCAGCAGTTTAGGCAGTGCGGGGAATTCACCCCTCCACTTT
D gene: TRBD2; V gene: TRBV4-1; clone size: NA; J gene: TRBJ2-7; CDR3 protein: CASSLGLAGGSYEQYF; CDR3 DNA: TGCGCCAGCAGCCTGGGACTAGCGGGAGGATCCTACGAGCAGTACTTC
D gene: TRBD2; V gene: TRBV2; clone size: NA; J gene: TRBJ2-1; CDR3 protein: CASSLLTSGQYNEQFF; CDR3 DNA: TGTGCCAGCAGTCTTCTGACTAGCGGCCAATACAATGAGCAGTTCTTC
D gene: NA; V gene: TRBV7-3; clone size: few; J gene: TRBJ1-3; CDR3 protein: CASSLSGGFGNTIYF; CDR3 DNA: TGTGCCAGCAGCTTAAGTGGAGGGTTTGGAAACACCATATATTTT
D gene: NA; V gene: TRBV18; clone size: NA; J gene: TRBJ1-3; CDR3 protein: CASSPDSTSRTIYF; CDR3 DNA: TGTGCCAGCTCACCAGACAGTACGAGCCGAACCATATATTTT
D gene: NA; V gene: TRBV7-8; clone size: NA; J gene: TRBJ2-3; CDR3 protein: CASSSTGEADTQYF; CDR3 DNA: TGTGCCAGCAGCTCAACAGGGGAGGCAGATACGCAGTATTTT
D gene: TRBD2; V gene: TRBV6-1; clone size: NA; J gene: TRBJ2-7; CDR3 protein: CASSANVGGGYEQYF; CDR3 DNA: TGTGCCAGCAGTGCGAATGTCGGGGGGGGCTACGAGCAGTACTTC
D gene: TRBD2; V gene: TRBV9; clone size: NA; J gene: TRBJ2-7; CDR3 protein: CASSPPLAGGEEQYF; CDR3 DNA: TGTGCCAGCAGCCCGCCACTAGCGGGAGGCGAGGAGCAGTACTTC
D gene: NA; V gene: TRBV6-4; clone size: NA; J gene: TRBJ2-2; CDR3 protein: CASSDFYSSNTGELFF; CDR3 DNA: TGTGCCAGCAGTGACTTTTACAGCTCGAACACCGGGGAGCTGTTTTTT
D gene: TRBD1; V gene: TRBV10-1; clone size: NA; J gene: TRBJ2-7; CDR3 protein: CASSESGQVTYEQYF; CDR3 DNA: TGCGCCAGCAGTGAGTCTGGACAGGTTACCTACGAGCAGTACTTC
D gene: NA; V gene: TRBV27; clone size: NA; J gene: TRBJ1-3; CDR3 protein: CASSRLLGGSSGNTIYF; CDR3 DNA: TGTGCCAGCAGCCGCCTCCTGGGGGGTTCCTCTGGAAACACCATATATTTT
D gene: NA; V gene: TRBV10-1; clone size: NA; J gene: TRBJ2-5; CDR3 protein: CASRTREVETQYF; CDR3 DNA: TGCGCCAGCAGAACCAGGGAGGTGGAGACCCAGTACTTC
D gene: TRBD1; V gene: TRBV28; clone size: NA; J gene: TRBJ2-6; CDR3 protein: CASSKGQGLTGANVLTF; CDR3 DNA: TGTGCCAGCAGTAAGGGACAGGGGCTCACCGGGGCCAACGTCCTGACTTTC
D gene: NA; V gene: TRBV10-3; clone size: NA; J gene: TRBJ1-1; CDR3 protein: CAISAGNKMNTEAFF; CDR3 DNA: TGTGCCATCAGTGCGGGGAACAAGATGAACACTGAAGCTTTCTTT
D gene: NA; V gene: TRBV7-9; clone size: NA; J gene: TRBJ2-7; CDR3 protein: CASSLVGQGSSYEQYF; CDR3 DNA: TGTGCCAGCAGCTTAGTAGGCCAGGGGAGCTCCTACGAGCAGTACTTC